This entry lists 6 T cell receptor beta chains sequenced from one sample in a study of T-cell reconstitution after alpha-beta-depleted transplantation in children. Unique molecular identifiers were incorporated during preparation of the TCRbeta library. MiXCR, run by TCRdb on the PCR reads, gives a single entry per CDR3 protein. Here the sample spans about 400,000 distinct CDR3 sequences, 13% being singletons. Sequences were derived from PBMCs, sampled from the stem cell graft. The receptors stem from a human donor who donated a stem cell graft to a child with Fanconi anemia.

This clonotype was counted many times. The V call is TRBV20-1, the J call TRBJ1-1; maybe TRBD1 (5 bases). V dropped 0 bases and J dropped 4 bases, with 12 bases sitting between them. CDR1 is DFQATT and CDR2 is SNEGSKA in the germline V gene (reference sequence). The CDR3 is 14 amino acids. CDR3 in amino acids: CSARDSRAGTEAFF. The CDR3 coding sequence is TGCAGTGCTAGAGATTCCAGGGCTGGCACTGAAGCTTTCTTT.

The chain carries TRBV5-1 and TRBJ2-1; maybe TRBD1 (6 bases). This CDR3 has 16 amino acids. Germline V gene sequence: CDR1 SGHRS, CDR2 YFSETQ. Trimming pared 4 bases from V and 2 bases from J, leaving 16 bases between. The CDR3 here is CASSRGDRPTYNEQFF. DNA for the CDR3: TGCGCCAGCAGCCGAGGCGACAGGCCTACCTACAATGAGCAGTTCTTC.

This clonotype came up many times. The DNA of the CDR3 is TGTGCCATCTCTGCCACCCAACAAGAGACCCAGTACTTC. The encoded protein is CAISATQQETQYF. The gene calls are TRBV10-3 and TRBJ2-5; D remains ambiguous. Germline CDR1 reads ENHRY; CDR2 reads SYGVKD. V gave up 8 bases and J gave up 2 bases, with 12 bases separating them. This CDR3 is built from 13 residues.

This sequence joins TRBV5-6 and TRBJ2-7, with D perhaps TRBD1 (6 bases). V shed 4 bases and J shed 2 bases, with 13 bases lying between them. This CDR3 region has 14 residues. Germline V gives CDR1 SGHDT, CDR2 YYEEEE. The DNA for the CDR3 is TGTGCCAGCAGCGTAGGACAGAGCGCCTACGAGCAGTACTTC. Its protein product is CASSVGQSAYEQYF.

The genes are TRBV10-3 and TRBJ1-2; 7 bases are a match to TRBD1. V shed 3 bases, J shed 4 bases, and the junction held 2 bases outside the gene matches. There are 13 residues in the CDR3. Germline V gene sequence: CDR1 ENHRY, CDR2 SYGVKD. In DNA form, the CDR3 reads TGTGCCATCAGTGACAGGGGGGGCTATGGCTACACCTTC. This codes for CAISDRGGYGYTF.

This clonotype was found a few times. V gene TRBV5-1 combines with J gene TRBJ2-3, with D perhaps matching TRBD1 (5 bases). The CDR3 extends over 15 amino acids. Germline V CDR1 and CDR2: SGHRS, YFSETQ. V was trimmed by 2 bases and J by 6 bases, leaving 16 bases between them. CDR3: CASSFVGDGADTQYF. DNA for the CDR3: TGCGCCAGCAGCTTCGTGGGTGATGGGGCGGATACGCAGTATTTT.